Detailed here is one T cell receptor (beta chain). A single count supports this clone. No cognate antigen has been identified for it. There are no base qualities to consult, and no much larger clone falls within one base. The germline V end is reduced by 3 bases and the J end by 7 bases; junction bases left unmatched: 7. Reading from cysteine to phenylalanine, the CDR3 counts 15 amino acids. Solely the CDR3 DNA is kept, with 45 bases framed from the first base. CDR1 and CDR2, looked up from the germline V gene, are SNHLY and FYNNEI. The cohort consisted of hundreds of healthy bone marrow donors. Cohort members were all nominally healthy when sampled, although unrecorded immune exposures were likely present. The donor tested CMV seropositive and was one of the 289 seropositive cohort members. Each donor provided a peripheral blood sample, and peripheral blood mononuclear cells were used for TCR beta sequencing. Genomic DNA extraction from the blood cell samples was performed with the Qiagen DNeasy Blood Extraction Kit.

This sample was taken from a study of cytomegalovirus exposure and HLA in healthy donors (dated by TCRdb to about 2017). Looking at the study overall: According to an earlier analysis of several hundred of the donors, about 179 million T cells yielded over 100 million unique TCR beta sequences and roughly 280 Gb of sequence data. To decide whether each TCR beta V gene segment behaved as functional or pseudogenic, an earlier analysis of several hundred of the donors relied on high-throughput TCR beta sequencing. To predict cytomegalovirus infection status, the study brought together high-throughput TCR immunosequencing, statistical association of individual TCRs with disease status, and machine learning. In the later analysis, no new phenotypic data were used to find candidate immune exposures; instead, reliance was placed on TCR beta sequences and their occurrence across donors. A separate validation cohort of about 110 different subjects was used in addition to the roughly 720-subject first cohort. The number of typed donors differed by locus: 629-630 for A, B, C, DRB1 and DQB1; about 520 for DQA1; approximately 610 for DPA1; and roughly 490 for DPB1. HLA typing covered class I and class II loci at four-digit resolution. A later genetic analysis took genome-wide SNP genotypes for about three fifths of the roughly 670 donors and used that subset as a discovery cohort. The study aimed to test whether cataloging public T cell receptors could reveal signatures of past pathogen exposure. Alongside the repertoire data, information on donor age, sex, ethnicity and CMV serostatus was compiled. Among almost 400 genotyped donors of the cohort, an average of about 240,000 unique TCR beta nucleotide sequences were sequenced per donor, 15% to 20% of them non-productive. In a later analysis, previously published TCR beta repertoires from 666 donors were re-analyzed and high-resolution HLA genotyping was added so that TCR occurrence patterns could be studied. An early release covering approximately 600 HLA-typed donors comprised about 290 gigabases of sequencing data and 65 million to 100 million unique TCR sequences. All discovery cohort repertoires had been generated using a single sequencing platform. Of the approximately 400 genotyped donors, 65% to 90% were placed in the genetic ancestry cluster associated with self-reported Caucasian donors. A handful of DR-DQ haplotypes were handled as single units for association and clustering because linkage in the cohort was strong. The study used immunosequencing to profile the T cell repertoires of 666 subjects and linked those repertoires to cytomegalovirus serostatus. What the work shows at the level of the full study, not this receptor alone: V-gene and J-gene trimming of TCR beta chains was associated with a missense DCLRE1C variant in a later genetic analysis, and the association was replicated in an independent cohort. Sequencing depth was assumed to be roughly uniform across donors in the presence/absence analyses, though that assumption may not hold. Most CMV-associated TCR beta chains appeared to be HLA-restricted in a later analysis, and the HLA associations seemed to be driven largely by CMV exposure. The sequencing pipeline was judged likely to have produced a cluster of highly shared sequence variants as a technical artifact. The classifier was reported to diagnose cytomegalovirus status with high specificity and sensitivity in both the original cohort and the validation cohort. An earlier analysis of around 600 of the donors showed that most TCR beta V segments appeared in productive rearrangements either about 87% or about 30% of the time, which broadly matched IMGT annotations. Linkage disequilibrium might explain the correlated functional status among segregating V segments, but an unknown experimental factor could not be ruled out. Across donors, most TCR sequences were observed very rarely, whereas some public TCRs were present in many individuals. In this cohort, only TCR beta chains were sequenced, and detectable features were limited by the absence of alpha or paired-chain data. The 87-base-pair reads could not distinguish some IMGT-functional V segments, including TRBV6-2 and TRBV6-3, so those segments were excluded. The authors suggested that the approach could potentially be extended to other disease states and immunological phenotypes. Immune exposure information for the cohort was limited to CMV serostatus. A further reported finding was that TCR beta sequences accurately predicted the HLA-A and HLA-B alleles for most subjects in the first cohort. The earlier analysis of some 560 of the donors excluded fewer than 20 rarely observed V segments, including chromosome 9 orphons, because counts were too low. A few of the identified cytomegalovirus-associated TCR beta chains were confirmed in vitro to be specific for cytomegalovirus antigens. Because some donors lacked HLA typing at each locus, the association tests relied only on the typed subset. The study gave a list of around 170 TCR beta chains associated with cytomegalovirus. In a later genetic analysis, fewer N-insertions in productive TCRs were reported among donors in an Asian-associated ancestry cluster than the approximately 670-donor mean. When HLA alleles, especially DR and DQ, strongly co-occurred, attributing TCR associations to individual alleles was difficult. According to a later analysis, parvovirus B19, influenza, CMV and Epstein-Barr virus appeared linked to several top co-occurrence clusters. A later analysis associated 16,951 TCR beta sequences with specific HLA alleles at a false discovery rate of 0.05. A later analysis found that HLA-associated TCR beta chains were more clonally expanded and had lower generation probabilities than equally common non-associated chains. A later analysis found that TCR association rates varied across HLA loci, with DRB1 alleles showing the most associated TCRs and HLA-C alleles the fewest.

The method behind the library was the immunoSEQ multiplex PCR assay. For the multiplex PCR, a mixture combining 60 forward primers for TCR Vbeta segments and 13 reverse primers for TCR Jbeta segments was used. The CDR3 region of rearranged TCR beta genes was amplified from genomic DNA by a multiplex PCR assay. On the Illumina HiSeq System, the amplified TCR beta libraries were sequenced as 87-base-pair reads. Concerning the study's data processing: Across the 600 to 700 repertoires, a later analysis counted 60 million to 90 million unique TCR beta chains, approximately 12 million of which were shared by at least two donors. To remove PCR and sequencing errors, raw reads were error-corrected and collapsed into unique sequences using a nearest-neighbor algorithm that merged closely related sequences. V, D and J gene segments were assigned by aligning CDR3 sequences to IMGT reference sequences. Each retained sequence needed at least a six-nucleotide match to both a V gene segment and a J gene segment. A rearrangement was called productive if the CDR3 had no stop codons and remained in frame with V and J, and every other rearrangement was called non-productive. CDR3 was defined by IMGT convention, running from the second conserved V-encoded cysteine to the conserved J-encoded phenylalanine. Sequences without an unambiguous match to a single V gene segment were excluded from the earlier analysis of approximately 600 of the donors. An earlier analysis of several hundred of the donors called V segments functional above 56.7% productive rearrangements and segregating when the between-donor standard deviation exceeded 5%. A statistical classification framework was developed to diagnose cytomegalovirus status using the catalog of TCR beta chain sequences. In a later analysis, TCR nucleotide sequences were compared against IMGT/GENE-DB human TR gene sequences so that V and J genes could be assigned. A later analysis assigned CDR3 sequences and most-parsimonious VDJ recombination scenarios with the TCRdist pipeline. In a later analysis, every TCR beta chain was defined by the combination of its CDR3 amino acid sequence and its V-gene family, and reads without a unique V-gene family were dropped. A later analysis removed 550 to 700 highly shared, low-generation-probability nucleotide sequences to deal with suspected cross-contamination and a sequencing artifact. A later analysis calculated a clonal expansion index for each public chain from normalized within-repertoire ranks of inferred template counts. In a later analysis, generation probabilities were computed with a VDJ recombination model fitted to out-of-frame rearrangements, and the resulting probabilities were checked against IGoR. In a later analysis, TCR-TCR, TCR-HLA and TCR-CMV co-occurrence was scored with hypergeometric tests, and a repertoire-size bias correction was applied to TCR pairs. In a later analysis, false discovery rates were estimated by permuting HLA or CMV assignments 20 times. In a later analysis, co-occurring TCRs were grouped with DBSCAN, and TCRdist sequence similarity was added when clustering was performed within HLA-allele-positive subsets. Repertoires with fewer than 30,000 or more than 120,000 public chains, plus five repertoires with anomalous nucleotide sharing, were excluded from co-occurrence clustering. What TCRdb holds here is the immuneACCESS table cut down to in-frame rearrangements. Part of the clones is not present; checked against another copy, under half of the missing clones reflect an unresolved V gene, and the others are unexplained. The DNA gave D and trimming, while V, J and clone size come from that table. A total of under 200,000 clones appear in this sample, approximately 76% of them only once. The ten largest clones represent around 5% of the sample.

The receptor was derived from a woman aged 18-29 years in good health and CMV-seropositive. Material: PBMCs. The V and J genes are TRBV2 and TRBJ1-5; TRBD1 agrees with 9 junctional bases. In nucleotide form, the sequence is TGTGCCAGCAGTGACGGGACAGGGCATAAACAGCCCCAGCATTTT. Its protein reads: CASSDGTGHKQPQHF.